The 20 T cell receptor beta chains below come from one sample, sequenced in a study of post-analysis software for immune sequencing data. These receptors have no identified antigens. Study-wide points: Four to six TRBV segments were more frequent in patients than controls; TRBV5-6, TRBV5-1 and TRBV20-1 belonged to this group.

Sequencing libraries made from TCR beta cDNA carried unique molecular identifiers. In TCRdb, the PCR reads were re-called with MiXCR into one record per CDR3 protein. Altogether about 820,000 distinct CDR3 sequences are present, about 50% being singletons, with the ten largest covering around 4.5%. The sample consisted of blood. The receptors shown here come from a girl aged 5 to 17 with multiple sclerosis.

In regard to this clonotype: A much larger clone differs by one base, so this may be a read error. V gene TRBV12-3 or TRBV12-4 combines with J gene TRBJ2-7; D may be TRBD1 (6 bases). This CDR3 has 13 residues. The ends were cut back, 3 bases at V and 3 bases at J, with 9 bases in the middle. In nucleotides, the CDR3 is TGTGCCAGCAGTTTTGAGGACAGCTACGAGCAGTACTTC. Translated, it gives CASSFEDSYEQYF.

This rearrangement joins TRBV9 to TRBJ1-2; D not certain. The CDR3 spans 17 residues. Germline V gene sequence: CDR1 SGDLS, CDR2 YYNGEE. V shed 4 bases and J shed 4 bases, with 23 bases lying between them. The CDR3 region is CASSPREGRGTFYGYTF. The CDR3, as DNA: TGTGCCAGCAGCCCCCGGGAGGGAAGAGGTACCTTCTATGGCTACACCTTC. The variable domain in full, completed from reference TRBV9 and TRBJ1-2, reads DSGVTQTPKHLITATGQRVTLRCSPRSGDLSVYWYQQSLDQGLQFLIQYYNGEERAKGNILERFSAQQFPDLHSELNLSSLELGDSALYFCASSPREGRGTFYGYTFGSGTRLTVV.

This clonotype was counted a few times. The rearrangement joins TRBV20-1 to TRBJ1-5; 7 nucleotides line up with TRBD1. Germline values: CDR1 DFQATT, CDR2 SNEGSKA (reference sequence). The CDR3 covers 13 residues. V lost 6 bases, J lost 3 bases, and 5 bases stayed unmatched. This CDR3 reads CSATTGANQPQHF. CDR3 in DNA: TGCAGTGCCACAACAGGGGCCAATCAGCCCCAGCATTTT.

This clonotype was counted a few times. The chain recombines TRBV5-1 with TRBJ2-1, with a possible D match to TRBD2 (6 bases). The germline gives CDR1 SGHRS, CDR2 YFSETQ. Trimming removed 3 bases at V and 11 bases at J, with 15 bases between. The CDR3 covers 13 residues. Here the CDR3 DNA reads TGCGCCAGCAGCTGGACCGGGAGCTCTCAGCAGTTCTTC. Encoded protein: CASSWTGSSQQFF. Together with reference TRBV5-1 and TRBJ2-1, the CDR3 gives the full variable domain: KAGVTQTPRYLIKTRGQQVTLSCSPISGHRSVSWYQQTPGQGLQFLFEYFSETQRNKGNFPGRFSGRQFSNSRSEMNVSTLELGDSALYLCASSWTGSSQQFFGPGTRLTVL.

Remarks on this clonotype: An end of the junction differs from the germline gene, which may be a read error. The rearrangement uses TRBV9 and TRBJ2-7, with 7 positions matching TRBD2. CDR3 length: 15 residues. Germline assignment: CDR1 SGDLS and CDR2 YYNGEE. CDR3: CARSVGLAASYEQYF. CDR3 in DNA: TGTGCCCGCAGCGTCGGGCTAGCGGCGTCCTACGAGCAGTACTTC.

The chain combines TRBV5-1 with TRBJ2-2; D is possibly TRBD2 (6 bases). The germline gives CDR1 SGHRS, CDR2 YFSETQ. V lost 3 bases, J lost 7 bases, and 13 bases lay in between. The CDR3 is made up of 14 amino acids. CDR3 loop: CASSWDSSGGELFF. CDR3 sequence (DNA): TGCGCCAGCAGCTGGGACTCCTCCGGCGGGGAGCTGTTTTTT.

The genes are TRBV29-1 and TRBJ2-1; TRBD1 agrees at 10 bases. The germline CDR1 and CDR2 sequences are SQVTM and ANQGSEA. The CDR3 is 14 amino acids. The V and J ends lost 7 bases and 4 bases, in that order; junction bases with no gene match: 7. Here the CDR3 reads CSAGGDRGYNEQFF. The DNA of the CDR3 is TGCAGCGCCGGGGGGGACAGGGGTTACAATGAGCAGTTCTTC.

The V gene is TRBV4-2, the J gene TRBJ2-1, with D uncertain. CDR1 is LGHNA and CDR2 is YNFKEQ in the germline V gene. V gave up 4 bases and J gave up 11 bases, with 15 bases separating them. The length of the CDR3 is 13 residues. The CDR3 loop reads CASSPNNGLQQFF. CDR3 in DNA: TGTGCCAGCAGCCCCAACAATGGGCTCCAGCAGTTCTTC.

Concerning this clonotype itself: A read error may explain this, as a much larger clone is one base away. The chain couples TRBV12-3 or TRBV12-4 to TRBJ2-7; D might be TRBD1 or TRBD2, each matching 5 bases. Trimming took off 6 bases at V and 3 bases at J, with 24 bases between the two ends. CDR3 length: 17 residues. CDR3 sequence (DNA): TGTGCCAGCAGACCAAGCTCAGCGGTAGGGGAAGGCTACGAGCAGTACTTC. Translated: CASRPSSAVGEGYEQYF.

The sample holds one count of this clonotype. The chain uses TRBV4-2 and TRBJ2-5; D unresolved. This CDR3 contains 16 residues. The ends were cut back, 4 bases at V and 7 bases at J, with 22 bases in the middle. The germline V gene has CDR1 LGHNA and CDR2 YNFKEQ. The CDR3 is CASSPSAPSPTGTQYF. DNA for the CDR3: TGTGCCAGCAGCCCGAGCGCCCCCTCACCCACGGGGACCCAGTACTTC.

This clonotype came up a few times. The rearrangement links TRBV9 to TRBJ2-7; 10 bases map to TRBD2. Germline trimming cut 2 bases from V and 1 base from J; bases unmatched to any gene: 0. The CDR3 has 14 residues. Germline-derived CDR1 and CDR2 are SGDLS and YYNGEE. The CDR3 region has the DNA TGTGCCAGCAGCGTGACTAGCGGGTCCTACGAGCAGTACTTC. Translated, it gives CASSVTSGSYEQYF.

This clonotype has only a few counts. This rearrangement joins TRBV25-1 to TRBJ2-5, with 12 bases that match TRBD2. Germline-derived CDR1 and CDR2 are MGHDK and SYGVNS. With 5 bases clipped from V and 6 bases from J, the junction kept 4 bases outside the gene matches. This CDR3 spans 14 amino acids. The CDR3 spells CASSTRTSGKTQYF. Here the CDR3 DNA reads TGTGCCAGCAGTACCCGGACTAGCGGGAAGACCCAGTACTTC.

V usage is TRBV20-1 and J usage is TRBJ2-3, with 10 bases aligning to TRBD1. In germline, CDR1 is DFQATT, CDR2 SNEGSKA (reference sequence). The CDR3 contains 14 residues. Unmatched junction bases numbered 9, after V lost 5 bases and J lost 7 bases. The CDR3 protein is CSARPGTGEYTQYF. In DNA, the CDR3 is TGCAGTGCTCGTCCCGGGACAGGGGAGTATACGCAGTATTTT.

CDR3 region: CASSQEVSATDTQYF. CDR3 nucleotide sequence: TGTGCCAGCAGCCAAGAGGTCAGCGCCACAGATACGCAGTATTTT. The V call is TRBV3-1, the J call TRBJ2-3; no firm D call. The CDR3 is made up of 15 amino acids. Germline V gives CDR1 LGHDT, CDR2 YNNKEL (reference sequence). V lost 0 bases and J 2 bases, leaving 9 bases between the germline ends.

The chain combines TRBV4-2 with TRBJ1-1; unclear D gene. The CDR3 loop spans 16 amino acids. Germline-derived CDR1 and CDR2 are LGHNA and YNFKEQ. Trimming pared 3 bases from V and 1 base from J, leaving 15 bases between. CDR3 sequence (DNA): TGTGCCAGCAGCCAGCCTTTAGGTTGGGGGAACACTGAAGCTTTCTTT. Its translation: CASSQPLGWGNTEAFF.

This clonotype came up a few times. CDR3 DNA sequence: TGTGCCAGCAGTACCATCGGGCCTCGGGAGACCCAGTACTTC. It is translated as CASSTIGPRETQYF. This chain uses TRBV27 with TRBJ2-5, with D unclear. Germline CDR1 MNHEY, CDR2 SMNVEV (reference sequence). The CDR3 runs to 14 residues. V was shortened by 5 bases and J by 5 bases, with 15 bases between the two germline ends.

The chain carries TRBV20-1 and TRBJ2-3; 14 bases line up with TRBD2. The junction had 6 bases not matched to a gene; V was cut back by 0 bases and J by 4 bases. CDR3 size: 17 residues. Germline CDR1 DFQATT, CDR2 SNEGSKA (reference sequence). The CDR3 sequence: CSARDQGLAGDSDTQYF. The DNA of the CDR3 is TGCAGTGCTAGAGACCAGGGACTAGCGGGAGATTCAGATACGCAGTATTTT.

This clonotype has only a few counts. The chain couples TRBV12-3 or TRBV12-4 to TRBJ1-2; weak D call: TRBD1 (6 bases). The length of the CDR3 is 14 residues. The V and J ends lost 3 bases and 0 bases respectively, with 8 bases between them. The CDR3 is CASSFQGPNYGYTF. CDR3 bases: TGTGCCAGCAGTTTCCAGGGGCCTAACTATGGCTACACCTTC.

J is TRBJ2-1 and V is TRBV5-5, with a tentative D call TRBD1 (8 bases). The V end was cut by 4 bases, the J end by 6 bases, with 17 bases between. This CDR3 is built from 15 residues. CDR1 and CDR2 (germline): SGHKS, YYEKEE (reference sequence). DNA for the CDR3: TGTGCCAGCAGCCCGACGGACAGGGAGGGCAATGAGCAGTTCTTC. This encodes CASSPTDREGNEQFF.

This clonotype showed up just a few times. The chain recombines TRBV9 with TRBJ2-3; D not resolved. Between the trimmed V and J ends, which lost 0 bases and 4 bases, there was a span of 15 bases. From germline, CDR1 is SGDLS and CDR2 YYNGEE. The CDR3 sequence is 16 residues long. The chain's CDR3 is CASSVVNGLGADTQYF. The CDR3 DNA follows: TGTGCCAGCAGCGTAGTAAATGGTCTCGGCGCAGATACGCAGTATTTT.